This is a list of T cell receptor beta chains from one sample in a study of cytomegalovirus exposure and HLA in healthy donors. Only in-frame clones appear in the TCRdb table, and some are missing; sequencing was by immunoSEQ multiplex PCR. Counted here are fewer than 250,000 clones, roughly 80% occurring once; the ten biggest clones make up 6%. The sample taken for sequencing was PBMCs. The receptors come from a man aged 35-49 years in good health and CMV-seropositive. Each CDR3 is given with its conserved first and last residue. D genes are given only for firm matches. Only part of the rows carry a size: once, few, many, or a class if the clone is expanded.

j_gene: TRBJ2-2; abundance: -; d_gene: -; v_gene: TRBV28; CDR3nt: TGTGCCAGCAGTCCATTAGACAGTCTAGGCGACACCGGGGAGCTGTTTTTT; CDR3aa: CASSPLDSLGDTGELFF
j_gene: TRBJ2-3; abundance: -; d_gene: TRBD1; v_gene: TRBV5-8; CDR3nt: TGTGCCAGCAGCTTGGGATCTACAGGGGCTAGCACAGATACGCAGTATTTT; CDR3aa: CASSLGSTGASTDTQYF
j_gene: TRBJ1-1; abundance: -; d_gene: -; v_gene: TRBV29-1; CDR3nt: TGCACCCCACGGGGTCTGCTCCACACTGAAGCTTTCTTT; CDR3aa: CTPRGLLHTEAFF
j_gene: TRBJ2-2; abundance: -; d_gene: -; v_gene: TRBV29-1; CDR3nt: TGCAGCGTTGCCCGGGACACCCCTCCCGGGGAGCTGTTTTTT; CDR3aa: CSVARDTPPGELFF
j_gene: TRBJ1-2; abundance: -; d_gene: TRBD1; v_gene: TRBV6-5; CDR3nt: TGTGCCAGCAGTTACAGGGGGCAGAACTATGGCTACACCTTC; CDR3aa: CASSYRGQNYGYTF
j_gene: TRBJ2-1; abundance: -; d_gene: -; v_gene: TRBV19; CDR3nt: TGTGCCAGTAGTACTCAGGACAGAGGATACAATGAGCAGTTCTTC; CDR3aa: CASSTQDRGYNEQFF
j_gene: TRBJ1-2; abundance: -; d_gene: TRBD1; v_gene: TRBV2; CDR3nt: TGTGCCAGCAGCGCTACAGGGGGCGGCTATGGCTACACCTTC; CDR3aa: CASSATGGGYGYTF
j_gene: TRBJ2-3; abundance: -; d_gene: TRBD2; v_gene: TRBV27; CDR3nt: TGTGCCAGCAGTGAGCGGGGGAGCACAGATACGCAGTATTTT; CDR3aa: CASSERGSTDTQYF
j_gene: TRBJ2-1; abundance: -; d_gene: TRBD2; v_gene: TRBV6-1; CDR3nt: TGTGCCAGCAAGGTTCTAGCGGGGGTTAATGAGCAGTTCTTC; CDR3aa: CASKVLAGVNEQFF
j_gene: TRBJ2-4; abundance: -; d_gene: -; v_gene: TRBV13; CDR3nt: TGTGCCAGCAGCTTAGGATTTATGTCGGTAGCCAAAAACATTCAGTACTTC; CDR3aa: CASSLGFMSVAKNIQYF
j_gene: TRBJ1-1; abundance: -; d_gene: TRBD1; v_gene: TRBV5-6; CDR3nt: TGTGCCAGCAGCCTAATTGACAGGGAGAACACTGAAGCTTTCTTT; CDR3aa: CASSLIDRENTEAFF
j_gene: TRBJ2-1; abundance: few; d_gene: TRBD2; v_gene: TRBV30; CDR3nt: TGTGCCTGCCCACGGGGACTAGCAGGCAATGAGCAGTTCTTC; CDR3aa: CACPRGLAGNEQFF
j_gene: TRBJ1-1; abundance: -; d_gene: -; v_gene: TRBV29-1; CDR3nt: TGCAGCGTTGCGGGGTACACTGAAGCTTTCTTT; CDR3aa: CSVAGYTEAFF
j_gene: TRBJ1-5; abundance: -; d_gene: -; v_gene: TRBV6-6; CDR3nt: TGTGCCAGCTCGGGAGGCGTGGGCAATCAGCCCCAGCATTTT; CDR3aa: CASSGGVGNQPQHF
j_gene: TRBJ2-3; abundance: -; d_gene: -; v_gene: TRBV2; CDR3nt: TGTGCCAGCAGTGGTGTAGGGACAATCACAGATACGCAGTATTTT; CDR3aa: CASSGVGTITDTQYF
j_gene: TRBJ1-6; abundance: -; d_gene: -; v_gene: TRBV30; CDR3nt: TGTGCCTGGAACACGTATAATTCACCCCTCCACTTT; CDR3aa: CAWNTYNSPLHF
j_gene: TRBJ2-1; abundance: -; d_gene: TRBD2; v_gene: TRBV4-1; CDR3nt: TGCGCCAGCAGCCAAGATTACCTTGCGGGACTAGCCGGGGAGATCTACAATGAGCAGTTCTTC; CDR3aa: CASSQDYLAGLAGEIYNEQFF
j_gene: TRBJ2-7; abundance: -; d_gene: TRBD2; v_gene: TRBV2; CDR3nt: TGTGCCAGCAGTTTCGGACTAGCGGGAGCCACCTACGAGCAGTACTTC; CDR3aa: CASSFGLAGATYEQYF
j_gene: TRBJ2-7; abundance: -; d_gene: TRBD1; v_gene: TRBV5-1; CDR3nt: TGCGCCAGCAGCTACCTACAGGGGGACGACGAGCAGTACTTC; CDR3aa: CASSYLQGDDEQYF
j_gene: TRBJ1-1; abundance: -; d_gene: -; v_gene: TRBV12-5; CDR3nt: TGTGCTAGTGGTTTGGTACTCAGGGGCGCCACTGAAGCTTTCTTT; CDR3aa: CASGLVLRGATEAFF
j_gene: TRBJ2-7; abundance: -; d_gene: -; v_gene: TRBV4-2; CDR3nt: TGTGCCAGCAGCCAAGAAGTCACTCACGACGAGCAGTACTTC; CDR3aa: CASSQEVTHDEQYF
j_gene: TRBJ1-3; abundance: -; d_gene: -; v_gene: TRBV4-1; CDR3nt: TGCGCCAGCAGCCAAGATGGGGCGGACCGGCCGGGAAACACCATATATTTT; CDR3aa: CASSQDGADRPGNTIYF
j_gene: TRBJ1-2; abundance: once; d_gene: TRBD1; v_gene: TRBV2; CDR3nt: TGTGCCAGCAGGAAAGGGACAGCACCTAACTATGGCTACACCTTC; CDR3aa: CASRKGTAPNYGYTF
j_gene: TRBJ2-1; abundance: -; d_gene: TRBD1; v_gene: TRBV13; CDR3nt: TGTGCCAGCAGCTTAGAGGGACAGACCTACAATGAGCAGTTCTTC; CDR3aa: CASSLEGQTYNEQFF
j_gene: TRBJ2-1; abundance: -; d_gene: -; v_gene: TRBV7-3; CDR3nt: TGTGCCAGCAGCTCGGGCAATGAGCAGTTCTTC; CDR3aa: CASSSGNEQFF
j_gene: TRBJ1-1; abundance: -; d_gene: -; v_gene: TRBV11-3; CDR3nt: TGTGCCAGCAGCTCGCGTGCAGTGGAGACTGAAGCTTTCTTT; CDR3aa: CASSSRAVETEAFF
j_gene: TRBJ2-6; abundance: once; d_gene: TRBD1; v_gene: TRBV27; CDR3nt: TGTGCCAGCACTCACGGGACAGGACTCCAAAGGGCCAACGTCCTGACTTTC; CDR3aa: CASTHGTGLQRANVLTF
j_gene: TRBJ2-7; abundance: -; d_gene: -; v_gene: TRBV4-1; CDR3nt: TGCGCCAGCAGCCAATTTAAAGAGCAGTACTTC; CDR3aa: CASSQFKEQYF
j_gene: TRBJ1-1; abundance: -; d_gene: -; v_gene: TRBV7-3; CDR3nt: TGTGCCAGCAGCCGGGGGAACACTGAAGCTTTCTTT; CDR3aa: CASSRGNTEAFF
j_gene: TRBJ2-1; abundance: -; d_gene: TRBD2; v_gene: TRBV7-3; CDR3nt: TGTGCCAGCAGGTGGACTAGCGACTACAATGAGCAGTTCTTC; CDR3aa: CASRWTSDYNEQFF
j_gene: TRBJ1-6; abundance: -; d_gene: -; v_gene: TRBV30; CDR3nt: TGTGCCTGGAAAGACTGGGACACACCCCTCCACTTT; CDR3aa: CAWKDWDTPLHF
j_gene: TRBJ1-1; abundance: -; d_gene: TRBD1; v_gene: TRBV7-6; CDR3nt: TGTGCCAGCAGCCAGGGGGGCTCTAAGCTGGCTGAAGCTTTCTTT; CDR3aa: CASSQGGSKLAEAFF
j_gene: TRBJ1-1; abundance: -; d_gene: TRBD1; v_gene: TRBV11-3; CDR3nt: TGTGCCAGCAGCTTTTGGACAGGGACAACTGAAGCTTTCTTT; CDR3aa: CASSFWTGTTEAFF
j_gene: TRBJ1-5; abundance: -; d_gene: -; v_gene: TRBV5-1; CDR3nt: TGCGCCAGCAGCTCGGGCGGGTTAAATCAGCCCCAGCATTTT; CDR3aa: CASSSGGLNQPQHF
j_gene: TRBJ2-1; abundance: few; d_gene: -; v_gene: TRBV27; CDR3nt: TGTGCCAGCAGTCTAGGGGGAACGGGGGGCAATGAGCAGTTCTTC; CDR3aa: CASSLGGTGGNEQFF
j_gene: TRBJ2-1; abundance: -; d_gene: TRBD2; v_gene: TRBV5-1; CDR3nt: TGCGCCAGCAGCTCCAGACTAGCGGGACAATCCTACAATGAGCAGTTCTTC; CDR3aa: CASSSRLAGQSYNEQFF
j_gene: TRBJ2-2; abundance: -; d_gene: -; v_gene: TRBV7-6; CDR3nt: TGTGCCAGCAGCTTATTTCACGGGGAGCTGTTTTTT; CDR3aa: CASSLFHGELFF
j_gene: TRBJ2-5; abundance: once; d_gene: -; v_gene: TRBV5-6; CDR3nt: TGTGCCAGCAGCTTGGTAACAGCGGAAGAGACCCAGTACTTC; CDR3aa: CASSLVTAEETQYF
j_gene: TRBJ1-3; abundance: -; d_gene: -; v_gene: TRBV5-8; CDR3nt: TGTGCCAGCAAGTTTAGGGGAACTGGAAACACCATATATTTT; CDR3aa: CASKFRGTGNTIYF
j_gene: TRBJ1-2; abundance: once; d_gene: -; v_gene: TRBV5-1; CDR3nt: TGCGCCAGCAGCTTGGCGGACAGACTTAACTATGGCTACACCTTC; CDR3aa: CASSLADRLNYGYTF
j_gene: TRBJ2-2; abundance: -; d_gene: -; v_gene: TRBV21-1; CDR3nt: TGTGCCAGCAGTCGAACGGACAGAGGCACCGGGGAGCTGTTTTTT; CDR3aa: CASSRTDRGTGELFF
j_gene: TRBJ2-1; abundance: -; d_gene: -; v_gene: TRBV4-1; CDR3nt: TGCGCCAGCAGCCAAGTAGGTTTGGGCAAGCAGTTCTTC; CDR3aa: CASSQVGLGKQFF
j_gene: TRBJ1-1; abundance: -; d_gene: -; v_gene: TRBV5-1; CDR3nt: TGCGCCAGCAGCCCCTTGGACATGAACACTGAAGCTTTCTTT; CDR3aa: CASSPLDMNTEAFF
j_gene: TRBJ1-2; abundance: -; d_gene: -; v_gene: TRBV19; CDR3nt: TGTGCCAGTAGTATAGGGGCAGGGTCCGACTATGGCTACACCTTC; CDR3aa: CASSIGAGSDYGYTF
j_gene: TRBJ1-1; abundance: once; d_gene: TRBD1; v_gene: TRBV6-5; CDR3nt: TGTGCCAGCAGACAGGGGGGGATGAACACTGAAGCTTTCTTT; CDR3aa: CASRQGGMNTEAFF
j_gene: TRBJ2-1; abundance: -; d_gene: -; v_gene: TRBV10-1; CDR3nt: TGCGCCAGCAGTGAAAGCGGACCCTACAATGAGCAGTTCTTC; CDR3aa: CASSESGPYNEQFF
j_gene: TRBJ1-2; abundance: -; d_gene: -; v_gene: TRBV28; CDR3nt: TGTGCCAGCACCCCCCGGAGGATCTATGGCTACACCTTC; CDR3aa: CASTPRRIYGYTF
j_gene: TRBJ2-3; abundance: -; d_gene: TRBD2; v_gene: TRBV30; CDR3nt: TGTGCCTGGAGTGCCCGGACTAGTCGGAGGGGTACGCAGTATTTT; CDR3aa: CAWSARTSRRGTQYF
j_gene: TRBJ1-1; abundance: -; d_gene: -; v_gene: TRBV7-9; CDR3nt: TGTGCCAGCAGCTTATTATCGGTGAACACTGAAGCTTTCTTT; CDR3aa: CASSLLSVNTEAFF
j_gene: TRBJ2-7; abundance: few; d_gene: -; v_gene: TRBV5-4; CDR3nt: TGTGCCAGCAGCTTGGGGCCCCCCTACGAGCAGTACTTC; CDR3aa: CASSLGPPYEQYF
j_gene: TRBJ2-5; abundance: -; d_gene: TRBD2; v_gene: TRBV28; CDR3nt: TGTGCCAGCAGCTCGACTAGCGTAGATCAAGAGACCCAGTACTTC; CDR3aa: CASSSTSVDQETQYF
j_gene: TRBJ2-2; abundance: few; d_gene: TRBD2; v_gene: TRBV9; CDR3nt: TGTGCCAGCAGCGTAGGTGGTTTCAGCGGGGCCGGGGAGCTGTTTTTT; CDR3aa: CASSVGGFSGAGELFF
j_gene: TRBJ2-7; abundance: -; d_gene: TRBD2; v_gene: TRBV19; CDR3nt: TGTGCCAGTAGCCCCGGGACTAGCGGGGGCCACGAGCAGTACTTC; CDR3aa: CASSPGTSGGHEQYF
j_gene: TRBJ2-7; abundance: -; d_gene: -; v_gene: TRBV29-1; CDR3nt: TGCAGCGTTGATTCGGGATACGAGCAGTACTTC; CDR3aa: CSVDSGYEQYF